This entry features one T cell receptor (beta chain) sequence. The antigen this receptor binds is unknown. There are no base qualities to consult, and no much larger clone falls within one base. Compared with germline, V lacks 4 bases and J lacks 6 bases; bases without a gene match: 6. From the cysteine up to the phenylalanine, the CDR3 has a length of 15 residues. Only the CDR3 portion is preserved as DNA: 45 bases, with reading frame beginning at the first base. As encoded in the germline V gene, CDR1 is MRHNA while CDR2 is SNTAGT. The source of the sample is a study of cytomegalovirus exposure and HLA in healthy donors (TCRdb year 2017). At the level of the whole study: An earlier analysis of about 560 of the donors reported approximately 280 Gb of sequence data and around 110 million unique TCR beta sequences obtained from about 179 million T cells. An early release that covered 500 to 800 HLA-typed donors contained around 300 gigabases of sequencing data and some 87 million unique TCR sequences. The genetic ancestry cluster associated with self-reported Caucasian donors included 80% to 90% of the 398 genotyped donors. The study aimed to test whether signatures of past pathogen exposure could be identified by cataloging public T cell receptors. The study used immunosequencing to profile the T cell repertoires of about 670 subjects and linked those repertoires to cytomegalovirus serostatus. A separate validation cohort of about 110 different subjects was used in addition to the 666-subject first cohort. The study combined high-throughput TCR immunosequencing, statistical association of individual TCRs with disease status, and machine learning to predict cytomegalovirus infection status. A later analysis re-analyzed previously published TCR beta repertoires from approximately 700 donors and added high-resolution HLA genotyping to study TCR occurrence patterns. Rather than using new phenotypic data, the later analysis identified candidate immune exposures from TCR beta sequences and from how often those sequences occurred across donors. An earlier analysis of more than 450 of the donors used high-throughput TCR beta sequencing to judge whether each TCR beta V gene segment behaved as functional or pseudogenic. Donor age, sex, ethnicity and CMV serostatus were compiled alongside the repertoire data. A later genetic analysis took genome-wide SNP genotypes for 398 of the 666 donors and used that subset as a discovery cohort. All discovery cohort repertoires had been generated using a single sequencing platform. HLA typing covered class I and class II loci at four-digit resolution. Typing coverage varied by locus: roughly 629-630 donors for A, B, C, DRB1 and DQB1; under 550 for DQA1; more than 600 for DPA1; approximately 490 for DPB1. About five DR-DQ haplotypes were treated as single units for association and clustering because of strong linkage in the cohort. Among some 400 genotyped donors of the cohort, an average of around 250,000 unique TCR beta nucleotide sequences was sequenced per donor, of which 15% to 20% were non-productive.

The cohort consisted of 650 to 850 healthy bone marrow donors. All cohort members were sampled while nominally healthy, although unrecorded immune exposures were likely present. The donor was CMV seronegative and was included in the group of 352 seronegative cohort members. A peripheral blood sample was provided by each donor, and peripheral blood mononuclear cells were used for TCR beta sequencing. The Qiagen DNeasy Blood Extraction Kit was used to extract genomic DNA from the blood cell samples. Study-wide conclusions, independent of this receptor: Because counts were too low, 15 to 20 rarely observed V segments, including chromosome 9 orphons, were excluded from the earlier analysis of around 590 of the donors. While some public TCRs were present in many individuals, most TCR sequences turned up only very rarely across donors. A cluster of highly shared sequence variants was judged likely to be a technical artifact of the sequencing pipeline. For the cohort, immune exposure information was limited to CMV serostatus. HLA typing was unavailable for some donors at each locus, so association tests used only the typed subset. Compared with equally common non-associated chains, HLA-associated TCR beta chains in a later analysis were more clonally expanded and had lower generation probabilities. Three of the identified cytomegalovirus-associated TCR beta chains were confirmed in vitro to be specific for cytomegalovirus antigens. In a later analysis, most CMV-associated TCR beta chains were found to appear HLA-restricted, with HLA associations seemingly driven largely by CMV exposure. In this cohort, only TCR beta chains were sequenced, and detectable features were limited by the absence of alpha or paired-chain data. Assigning TCR associations to individual alleles was difficult when HLA alleles, especially DR and DQ, strongly co-occurred. A further reported finding was that TCR beta sequences accurately predicted the HLA-A and HLA-B alleles for most subjects in the first cohort. According to a later genetic analysis, donors in an Asian-associated ancestry cluster had fewer N-insertions in productive TCRs than the approximately 670-donor mean. In a later analysis, over 15,000 TCR beta sequences were associated with specific HLA alleles at a false discovery rate of 0.05. Some IMGT-functional V segments, including TRBV6-2 and TRBV6-3, could not be distinguished by the 87-base-pair reads and were therefore excluded. In an earlier analysis of some 500 of the donors, most TCR beta V segments appeared in productive rearrangements about 90% or about 30% of the time, broadly matching IMGT annotations. An association between a missense DCLRE1C variant and V-gene and J-gene trimming of TCR beta chains was found in a later genetic analysis and replicated in an independent cohort. Linkage disequilibrium might explain the correlated functional status among segregating V segments, but an unknown experimental factor could not be ruled out. A total of 150 or so TCR beta chains were listed by the study as associated with cytomegalovirus. The classifier was reported to diagnose cytomegalovirus status with high specificity and sensitivity in both the original cohort and the validation cohort. In a later analysis, the rate of TCR association differed among HLA loci, with DRB1 alleles having the most associated TCRs and HLA-C alleles having the fewest. It was suggested by the authors that the approach could potentially be generalized to other disease states and immunological phenotypes. Presence/absence analyses assumed roughly uniform sequencing depth across donors, an assumption that may not hold. According to a later analysis, parvovirus B19, influenza, CMV and Epstein-Barr virus appeared linked to several top co-occurrence clusters.

Library preparation employed the immunoSEQ multiplex PCR assay. For the multiplex PCR, a mixture combining 60 forward primers for TCR Vbeta segments and 13 reverse primers for TCR Jbeta segments was used. Amplification of the CDR3 region of rearranged TCR beta genes was performed with a multiplex PCR assay on genomic DNA. Amplified TCR beta libraries were sequenced as 87-base-pair reads on the Illumina HiSeq System. The source study handled its data this way. A later analysis tallied roughly 80 million unique TCR beta chains across the 650 to 750 repertoires, and approximately 12 million of those chains were shared by two or more donors. Raw reads were error-corrected and collapsed into unique sequences by a nearest-neighbor algorithm in which closely related sequences were merged to remove PCR and sequencing errors. CDR3 sequences were aligned to IMGT reference sequences to assign V, D and J gene segments. For a sequence to be retained, a match of at least six nucleotides to both a V gene segment and a J gene segment was required. A rearrangement counted as productive if the CDR3 had no stop codons and remained in frame with V and J, and every other rearrangement counted as non-productive. Following IMGT convention, CDR3 was defined as the stretch from the second conserved V-encoded cysteine to the conserved J-encoded phenylalanine. Sequences without an unambiguous match to a single V gene segment were excluded from the earlier analysis of a few hundred of the donors. In an earlier analysis of 500 to 750 of the donors, V segments were called functional above 56.7% productive rearrangements and were called segregating when the between-donor standard deviation exceeded 5%. A statistical classification framework was built for diagnosing cytomegalovirus status from the catalog of TCR beta chain sequences. V and J gene assignment, in a later analysis, came from comparing TCR nucleotide sequences with IMGT/GENE-DB human TR gene sequences. In a later analysis, CDR3 sequences and most-parsimonious VDJ recombination scenarios were assigned using the TCRdist pipeline. In a later analysis, each TCR beta chain was defined by its CDR3 amino acid sequence together with its V-gene family, and reads lacking a unique V-gene family were excluded. In a later analysis, fewer than 650 highly shared, low-generation-probability nucleotide sequences were removed to address suspected cross-contamination and a sequencing artifact. In a later analysis, a clonal expansion index was calculated for each public chain from normalized within-repertoire ranks of inferred template counts. In a later analysis, generation probabilities were computed with a VDJ recombination model fitted to out-of-frame rearrangements, and the resulting probabilities were checked against IGoR. Hypergeometric tests were used in a later analysis to score TCR-TCR, TCR-HLA and TCR-CMV co-occurrence, with a repertoire-size bias correction applied to the TCR pairs. In a later analysis, false discovery rates were estimated by permuting HLA or CMV assignments 20 times. In a later analysis, co-occurring TCRs were grouped with DBSCAN, and TCRdist sequence similarity was added when clustering was performed within HLA-allele-positive subsets. Co-occurrence clustering excluded repertoires with fewer than 30,000 or more than 120,000 public chains, plus five with anomalous nucleotide sharing. Drawn from immuneACCESS, this table holds only the in-frame rearrangements with V and J called that TCRdb kept. Clones are partly lost; checked studies trace under half to an unresolved V gene and leave the rest unexplained. V, J and clone size were drawn from that table, and D and trimming were deduced from the DNA. Recorded for this sample are hundreds of thousands of clones; approximately 85% of them occurred a single time. Together, the top ten hold approximately 0.24% of the sample.

This TCR was recovered from a girl aged 2 to 9 in good health and CMV-seronegative. Sequencing used PBMCs. The rearrangement joined TRBV6-4 to TRBJ2-1, and 10 junctional nucleotides match TRBD2. The sequenced DNA is TGTGCCAGCAGTGTGTCGTCTAGCGGGGGCAATGAGCAGTTCTTC. This sequence encodes CASSVSSSGGNEQFF.